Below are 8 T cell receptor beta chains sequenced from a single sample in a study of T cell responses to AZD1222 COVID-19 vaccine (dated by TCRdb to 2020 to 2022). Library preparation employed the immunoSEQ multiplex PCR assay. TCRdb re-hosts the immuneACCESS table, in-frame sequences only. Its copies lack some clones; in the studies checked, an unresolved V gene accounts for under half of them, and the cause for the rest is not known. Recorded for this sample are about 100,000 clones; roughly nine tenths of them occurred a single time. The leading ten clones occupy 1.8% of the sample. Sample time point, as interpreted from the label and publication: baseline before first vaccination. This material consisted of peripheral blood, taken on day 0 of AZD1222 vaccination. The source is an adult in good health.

CDR3 nucleotides: TGCGCCAGCAGCCACTTCTGGGACAGGGTTAATCAGCCCCAGCATTTT. It is translated as CASSHFWDRVNQPQHF. The chain uses TRBV4-1 and TRBJ1-5, with 9 bases lining up with TRBD1. CDR3 size: 16 residues. J gave up 4 bases and V 3 bases, and 7 bases lay outside the gene matches. Germline V gene lookup returns CDR1 MGHRA and CDR2 YSYEKL.

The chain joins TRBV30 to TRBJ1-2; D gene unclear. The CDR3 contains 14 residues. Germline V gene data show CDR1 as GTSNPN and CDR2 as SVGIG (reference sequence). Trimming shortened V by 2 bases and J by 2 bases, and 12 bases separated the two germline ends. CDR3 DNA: TGTGCCTGGAGTATAATGGAGAGGAACTATGGCTACACCTTC. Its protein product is CAWSIMERNYGYTF.

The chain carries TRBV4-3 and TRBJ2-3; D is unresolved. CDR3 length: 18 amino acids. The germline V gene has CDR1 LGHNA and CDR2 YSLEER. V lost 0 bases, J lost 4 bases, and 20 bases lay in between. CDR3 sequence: CASSQDLAVVLGADTQYF. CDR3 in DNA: TGCGCCAGCAGCCAAGATCTTGCGGTGGTTTTGGGTGCAGATACGCAGTATTTT.

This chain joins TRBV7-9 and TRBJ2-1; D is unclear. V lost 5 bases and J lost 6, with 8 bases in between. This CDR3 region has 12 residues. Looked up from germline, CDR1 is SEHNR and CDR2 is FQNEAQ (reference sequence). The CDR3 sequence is CASSKHGNEQFF. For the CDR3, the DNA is TGTGCCAGCAGCAAACATGGCAATGAGCAGTTCTTC.

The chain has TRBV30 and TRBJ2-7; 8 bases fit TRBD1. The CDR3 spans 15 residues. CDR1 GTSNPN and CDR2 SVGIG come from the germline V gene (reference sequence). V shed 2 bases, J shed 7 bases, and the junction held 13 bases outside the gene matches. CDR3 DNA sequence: TGTGCCTGGAGTCATCCCGGGACAGGTCTAAGGGAGCAGTACTTC. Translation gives CAWSHPGTGLREQYF.

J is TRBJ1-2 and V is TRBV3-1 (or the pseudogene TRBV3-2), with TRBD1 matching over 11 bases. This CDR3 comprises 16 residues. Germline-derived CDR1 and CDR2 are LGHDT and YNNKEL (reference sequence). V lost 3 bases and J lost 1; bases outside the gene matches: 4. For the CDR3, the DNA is TGTGCCAGCAGCCAGGCCGGGACAGGGGGTAACTATGGCTACACCTTC. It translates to CASSQAGTGGNYGYTF.

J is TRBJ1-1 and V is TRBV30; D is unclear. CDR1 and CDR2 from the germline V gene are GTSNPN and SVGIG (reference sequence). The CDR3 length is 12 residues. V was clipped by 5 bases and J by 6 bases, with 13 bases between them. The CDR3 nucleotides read TGTGCCTGGTTCCCCTGGGGATCTGAAGCTTTCTTT. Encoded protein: CAWFPWGSEAFF.

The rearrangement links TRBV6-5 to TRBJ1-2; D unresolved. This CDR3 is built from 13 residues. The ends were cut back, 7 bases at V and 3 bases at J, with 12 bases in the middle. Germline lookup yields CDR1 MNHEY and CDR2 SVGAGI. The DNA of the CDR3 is TGTGCCAGCACCATGGGAGGTCACTATGGCTACACCTTC. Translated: CASTMGGHYGYTF.